These 22 T cell receptor beta chains came from one sample sequenced in a study of beta chain features in type 1 diabetes (dated by TCRdb to 2017 to 2018). The library was obtained by the immunoSEQ multiplex PCR assay. The entire isolated RNA was reverse transcribed using the High Capacity cDNA Reverse Transcription Kit, and thus expressed TCRB transcripts were sequenced. The table comes from immuneACCESS by way of TCRdb, which keeps in-frame sequences with V and J called. Part of the clones is missing from these tables; in studies checked, under half for an unresolved V gene and the rest for unknown reasons. The sample table contains 150,000 to 200,000 clones; only one count was recorded for roughly 8% of them. The top ten hold 0.54% of the sample. Findings and caveats that apply to the study as a whole: A moderate but significant shortening of TCRB CDR3 length was observed in type 1 diabetes patients in all four CD4+ subsets.

Their cognate antigens are unknown. The sample consisted of central memory CD4+ T cells from blood. The source is a woman younger than 30 with type 1 diabetes.

A few counts support this clone. The V gene is TRBV10-3, the J gene TRBJ2-1; 8 positions agree with TRBD2. The J segment lost 2 bases and the V segment lost 10 bases, leaving 4 bases of the junction unmatched. Germline V gene lookup returns CDR1 ENHRY and CDR2 SYGVKD. CDR3 size: 13 residues. The CDR3, as DNA: TGTGCCACCGAGCGGGAGCCCTACAATGAGCAGTTCTTC. This translates into CATEREPYNEQFF.

The rearrangement uses TRBV18 and TRBJ1-2, with 7 bases identical to TRBD1. Losses at the gene ends were 6 bases for V and 5 bases for J; bases not matched to a gene: 9. Germline values: CDR1 KGHSH, CDR2 LQKENI. The CDR3 loop spans 14 amino acids. CDR3 bases: TGTGCCAGCTCGTCCCGGGACAGCGGATATGGCTACACCTTC. Translated: CASSSRDSGYGYTF.

There are a few counts of this clone. The chain combines TRBV5-1 with TRBJ1-5; no clear D. Germline CDR1 and CDR2: SGHRS and YFSETQ. V shed 5 bases and J shed 9 bases, with 18 bases lying between them. This CDR3 is 14 amino acids long. The CDR3 protein is CASRDGAGAGPQHF. CDR3 bases: TGCGCCAGCAGGGATGGCGCGGGCGCCGGGCCCCAGCATTTT.

Only a few counts were recorded for this clone. The gene calls are TRBV27 and TRBJ1-4, with 9 bases lining up with TRBD1. CDR3 length: 17 residues. With V trimmed by 6 bases and J by 0 bases, 8 bases remained unmatched. Germline-derived CDR1 and CDR2 are MNHEY and SMNVEV (reference sequence). The CDR3, as DNA: TGTGCCAGCAGCACAGGGGGCGGCTTTGCAACTAATGAAAAACTGTTTTTT. Translated, it gives CASSTGGGFATNEKLFF.

V is TRBV9 and J is TRBJ2-4, with TRBD2 matching over 7 bases. The CDR3 length is 14 residues. The germline CDR1 and CDR2 sequences are SGDLS and YYNGEE. The ends lost 3 bases at V and 5 bases at J; junction bases unmatched: 5. The CDR3: CASSALAHQNIQYF. DNA of the CDR3: TGTGCCAGCAGCGCACTAGCGCACCAAAACATTCAGTACTTC.

The sample holds a few counts of this clone. The rearrangement joins TRBV5-6 to TRBJ1-5; D is perhaps TRBD1 (5 bases). In germline, CDR1 is SGHDT, CDR2 YYEEEE. The V end lost 2 bases, the J end lost 7 bases, and 10 bases lay between the germline ends. The CDR3 consists of 13 residues. CDR3 protein: CASSFQGTQPQHF. The CDR3 DNA reads TGTGCCAGCAGCTTCCAGGGCACCCAGCCCCAGCATTTT.

This clone was counted only a few times. The chain combines TRBV5-1 with TRBJ2-5; D may be TRBD2 (6 bases). The CDR3 length is 14 residues. The V end was cut by 3 bases, the J end by 0 bases, with 9 bases between. Germline lookup yields CDR1 SGHRS and CDR2 YFSETQ. CDR3 loop: CASSSGEHQETQYF. The CDR3, as DNA: TGCGCCAGCAGCTCGGGAGAGCACCAAGAGACCCAGTACTTC.

This clone was seen a few times. The chain employs TRBV13 and TRBJ1-4; a possible D gene is TRBD1 (5 bases). Trimming took 1 base from V and 0 from J, leaving 9 bases between them. The germline V gene encodes CDR1 PRHDT and CDR2 FYEKMQ (reference sequence). This CDR3 is built from 16 residues. The CDR3 spells CASSLAQGATNEKLFF. In DNA form, the CDR3 reads TGTGCCAGCAGCTTAGCCCAGGGTGCAACTAATGAAAAACTGTTTTTT.

The table lists this clone with a few counts. This chain connects TRBV6-5 to TRBJ1-2; 9 bases are shared with TRBD1. With V trimmed by 2 bases and J by 10 bases, 14 bases remained unmatched. CDR3 size: 16 residues. CDR1 and CDR2 (germline): MNHEY, SVGAGI. The CDR3 here is CASSYTADRGTGYYTF. CDR3 in DNA: TGTGCCAGCAGTTACACGGCGGACCGCGGGACAGGGTACTACACCTTC.

The table lists this clone with a few counts. The rearrangement uses TRBV7-9 and TRBJ1-5; D is ambiguous. CDR3 length: 14 residues. V gave up 2 bases and J gave up 0 bases, with 5 bases separating them. The germline CDR1 and CDR2 sequences are SEHNR and FQNEAQ (reference sequence). The CDR3 region has the DNA TGTGCCAGCAGCTTAAGTAGTAGCAATCAGCCCCAGCATTTT. It encodes CASSLSSSNQPQHF.

This clone was seen ten or more times. This chain joins TRBV15 and TRBJ2-7; no reliable D call. Germline V gives CDR1 LNHNV, CDR2 YYDKDF (reference sequence). The CDR3 spans 12 residues. V was trimmed by 1 base and J by 7 bases, leaving 8 bases between them. The CDR3 bases are TGTGCCACCAGCAGAGTCGAGACAGAGCAGTACTTC. Protein product: CATSRVETEQYF.

The V call is TRBV19, the J call TRBJ1-2; possibly TRBD1 for D (6 bases). CDR1 LNHDA and CDR2 SQIVND come from the germline V gene (reference sequence). The CDR3 has 13 amino acids. Trimming removed 4 bases from V and 6 bases from J, with 12 bases in between. The CDR3 protein is CASSTSTGDGYTF. The CDR3 nucleotides are TGTGCCAGTAGTACCTCGACAGGTGATGGCTACACCTTC. Full variable domain (outside the CDR3, taken from reference TRBV19 and TRBJ1-2): DGGITQSPKYLFRKEGQNVTLSCEQNLNHDAMYWYRQDPGQGLRLIYYSQIVNDFQKGDIAEGYSVSREKKESFPLTVTSAQKNPTAFYLCASSTSTGDGYTFGSGTRLTVV.

The chain links TRBV4-3 to TRBJ2-7; D uncertain. The CDR3 sequence is 14 residues long. From germline, CDR1 is LGHNA and CDR2 YSLEER. Trimming removed 1 base at V and 0 bases at J, with 7 bases between. The CDR3 loop is CASSQVISSYEQYF. The DNA of the CDR3 is TGCGCCAGCAGCCAAGTAATCAGCTCCTACGAGCAGTACTTC.

This clone has a handful of counts. V and J are TRBV29-1 and TRBJ2-1, with 12 bases lining up with TRBD1. This CDR3 spans 18 amino acids. Germline CDR1 SQVTM, CDR2 ANQGSEA. V was clipped by 6 bases and J by 10 bases; unmatched bases: 22. The CDR3 is CSVKKGQGASGSIWEQFF. CDR3 DNA: TGCAGCGTGAAGAAGGGACAGGGGGCTAGCGGGAGCATTTGGGAGCAGTTCTTC.

The rearrangement joins TRBV7-8 to TRBJ1-5; D uncertain. The CDR3 extends over 16 amino acids. In germline, CDR1 is SGHVS, CDR2 FQNEAQ. The V gene lost 2 bases and the J gene lost 0 bases, with 11 bases spanning the gap. The CDR3 DNA is TGTGCCAGCAGCTTAAATACAGCTTATAGCAATCAGCCCCAGCATTTT. The encoded protein is CASSLNTAYSNQPQHF.

This clone was counted between two and nine times. J is TRBJ2-7 and V is TRBV5-4, with 14 bases that match TRBD2. V was pared by 0 bases and J by 2 bases, with 7 bases of the junction left unmatched. The CDR3 runs 18 residues. Germline V gene sequence: CDR1 SGHNT, CDR2 YYREEE (reference sequence). The CDR3 sequence: CASSLGRLGLAGAYEQYF. The CDR3 region has the DNA TGTGCCAGCAGCTTGGGTCGACTGGGACTAGCGGGAGCCTACGAGCAGTACTTC.

This clone was counted between two and nine times. V and J are TRBV7-2 and TRBJ1-5; the match to TRBD1 covers 8 bases. V lost 5 bases to trimming and J lost 10 bases; unmatched junction nucleotides: 7. This CDR3 is built from 13 residues. Germline CDR1 and CDR2: SGHTA and FQGNSA. The CDR3 region has the DNA TGTGCCAGCAGCCCGAGGACAGGGAAACCCCAGCATTTT. Translated: CASSPRTGKPQHF.

This clone was found a few times. The chain joins TRBV6-5 to TRBJ2-4; TRBD1 agrees at 9 bases. Germline CDR1 reads MNHEY; CDR2 reads SVGAGI. Unmatched junction bases numbered 3, after V lost 6 bases and J lost 9 bases. The CDR3 spans 12 residues. The CDR3 sequence is CASSQDRGIQYF. In nucleotides, the CDR3 is TGTGCCAGCAGCCAGGACAGGGGCATTCAGTACTTC.

This clone has only a few counts. The gene calls are TRBV27 and TRBJ2-3; 7 positions match TRBD1. CDR3 length: 16 amino acids. The ends lost 4 bases at V and 1 base at J; junction bases unmatched: 8. The germline gives CDR1 MNHEY, CDR2 SMNVEV (reference sequence). The DNA for the CDR3 is TGTGCCAGCAGTTCAAAGGGGGCAAGGGGCACAGATACGCAGTATTTT. This encodes CASSSKGARGTDTQYF.

Concerning this clone itself: This sample also contains other DNA sequences that code for the same CDR3. The chain recombines TRBV30 with TRBJ2-3, with D possibly being TRBD2 (5 bases). CDR1 and CDR2 from the germline V gene are GTSNPN and SVGIG (reference sequence). The CDR3 runs to 14 residues. With 3 bases removed from V and 2 bases from J, the gap between germline ends came to 12 bases. The CDR3, as DNA: TGTGCCTGGAGCCGTGGCGGACTCACAGATACGCAGTATTTT. Translating it yields CAWSRGGLTDTQYF.

V and J are TRBV7-3 and TRBJ2-1; the D gene is possibly TRBD2 (6 bases). V lost 4 bases and J lost 9, with 16 bases in between. CDR3 length: 14 amino acids. Germline values: CDR1 SGHTA, CDR2 FQGTGA. CDR3 bases: TGTGCCAGCAGCTCCTCTCGTACTAGCCTTGAGCAGTTCTTC. Translation gives CASSSSRTSLEQFF.

This clone showed up just a few times. The genes are TRBV2 and TRBJ2-2; perhaps TRBD2 as D (5 bases). The CDR3 is made up of 18 amino acids. From germline, CDR1 is SNHLY and CDR2 FYNNEI. Trimming left V 5 bases short and J 6 bases short, with 25 bases between. CDR3 residues: CASSPRPLRGTSPGELFF. CDR3 sequence (DNA): TGTGCCAGCAGTCCCAGGCCCCTACGGGGAACATCTCCCGGGGAGCTGTTTTTT.